This is a list of T cell receptor beta chains from one sample in a study of blood T cell repertoires in COVID-19. The protocol was immunoSEQ multiplex PCR, while the TCRdb copy is restricted to in-frame clones and leaves out a portion. The profile shows fewer than 450,000 clones, about 90% of them singletons. Sequenced material: PBMCs or T cells enriched from blood (not recorded which). The receptor set was obtained from a woman aged 25 to 39 who had recovered from COVID-19. Each CDR3 is given with its conserved first and last residue. The D gene is left open where the match is weak. A clone size is listed for some rows: how often the clone was seen (once, few, many), or a class if it is expanded.

clone size	V gene	J gene	D gene	CDR3 protein	CDR3 DNA
many	TRBV5-1	TRBJ2-3	TRBD1	CASSYRDRDTDTQYF	TGCGCCAGCAGCTACCGGGACAGGGACACAGATACGCAGTATTTT
-	TRBV2	TRBJ1-5	TRBD1	CASKLRTGTGDQPQHF	TGTGCCAGCAAACTAAGGACCGGGACAGGGGACCAGCCCCAGCATTTT
once	TRBV2	TRBJ2-5	TRBD2	CASTRQGLAGARNRETQYF	TGTGCCAGCACCCGACAGGGGCTAGCGGGGGCTCGAAATCGGGAGACCCAGTACTTC
-	TRBV6-5	TRBJ1-4	TRBD1	CASSPDRSPLKLFF	TGTGCCAGCAGCCCGGACAGGAGTCCATTAAAACTGTTTTTT
-	TRBV19	TRBJ1-5	-	CASNSPGSGQPQHF	TGTGCCAGTAATTCCCCCGGGTCTGGACAGCCCCAGCATTTT
once	TRBV9	TRBJ2-1	TRBD1	CASSESGTGRDEQFF	TGTGCCAGCAGCGAGTCCGGGACAGGGCGAGATGAGCAGTTCTTC
-	TRBV5-1	TRBJ1-5	TRBD1	CASSGTGDPNQPQHF	TGCGCCAGCAGCGGGACAGGGGATCCTAATCAGCCCCAGCATTTT
-	TRBV7-6	TRBJ2-7	-	CASSSGREYEQYF	TGTGCCAGCAGCTCCGGGCGGGAATACGAGCAGTACTTC
once	TRBV19	TRBJ2-5	TRBD2	CASSIDSLAQETQYF	TGTGCCAGTAGTATAGATTCACTAGCGCAAGAGACCCAGTACTTC
-	TRBV9	TRBJ1-6	-	CASSATGDTSSYNSPLHF	TGTGCCAGCAGCGCGACCGGGGACACGAGCTCCTATAATTCACCCCTCCACTTT
once	TRBV7-2	TRBJ2-3	TRBD2	CASSSRGGAGPFSTDTQYF	TGTGCCAGCAGTTCCCGCGGGGGGGCCGGACCTTTTAGCACAGATACGCAGTATTTT
-	TRBV25-1	TRBJ2-3	-	CASSEWSHEFSPDTQYF	TGTGCCAGCAGTGAATGGAGCCACGAATTCTCCCCGGATACGCAGTATTTT
once	TRBV7-6	TRBJ1-1	-	CASSLDAGNTEAFF	TGTGCCAGCAGCTTAGATGCGGGAAACACTGAAGCTTTCTTT
-	TRBV30	TRBJ1-4	-	CAWNPPGGEKLFF	TGTGCCTGGAACCCCCCAGGAGGCGAAAAACTGTTTTTT
-	TRBV3-1/TRBV3-2	TRBJ2-4	-	CASSQEEKRPAKNIQYF	TGTGCCAGCAGCCAAGAGGAGAAACGGCCGGCCAAAAACATTCAGTACTTC
-	TRBV4-1	TRBJ2-1	-	CASSPELNEQFF	TGCGCCAGCAGCCCCGAACTCAATGAGCAGTTCTTC
-	TRBV3-1/TRBV3-2	TRBJ1-3	TRBD1	CASSHDWDSSGNTIYF	TGTGCCAGCAGCCACGATTGGGACAGCTCTGGAAACACCATATATTTT
-	TRBV9	TRBJ2-1	-	CASGPYNEQFF	TGTGCCAGCGGCCCCTACAATGAGCAGTTCTTC
-	TRBV6-2/TRBV6-3	TRBJ2-2	-	CASSYQPSLAGELFF	TGTGCCAGCAGTTACCAGCCTAGTCTCGCCGGGGAGCTGTTTTTT
-	TRBV12-3/TRBV12-4	TRBJ1-2	-	CASSLRGYGYTF	TGTGCCAGCAGTTTAAGAGGGTATGGCTACACCTTC
-	TRBV19	TRBJ2-7	-	CASSIDRRQTYEQYF	TGTGCCAGTAGTATAGATCGGAGGCAAACCTACGAGCAGTACTTC
-	TRBV6-2/TRBV6-3	TRBJ1-1	-	CASSFNPGQGPGGNTEAFF	TGTGCCAGCAGTTTTAACCCGGGACAAGGGCCGGGAGGAAACACTGAAGCTTTCTTT
few	TRBV18	TRBJ2-2	-	CASSPDRGTGELFF	TGTGCCAGCTCACCAGACCGGGGCACCGGGGAGCTGTTTTTT
-	TRBV6-5	TRBJ2-2	-	CASEGGGELFF	TGTGCCTCCGAGGGCGGCGGGGAGCTGTTTTTT
few	TRBV10-3	TRBJ1-5	-	CAISEGLTGTNQPQHF	TGTGCCATCAGTGAGGGTCTGACAGGTACCAATCAGCCCCAGCATTTT
-	TRBV5-6	TRBJ1-5	-	CASSLPSGQYSNQPQHF	TGTGCCAGCAGCTTGCCGTCAGGGCAATATAGCAATCAGCCCCAGCATTTT
-	TRBV28	TRBJ2-5	-	CASSFSQQGQETQYF	TGTGCCAGCAGTTTCAGCCAGCAGGGACAAGAGACCCAGTACTTC
-	TRBV18	TRBJ2-7	-	CASSPIRPSSGAYEQYF	TGTGCCAGCTCACCAATCAGGCCGTCATCCGGGGCCTACGAGCAGTACTTC
-	TRBV2	TRBJ2-7	-	CASSEGGFYEQYF	TGTGCCAGCAGTGAAGGCGGATTCTACGAGCAGTACTTC
-	TRBV5-8	TRBJ2-5	TRBD1	CASSLDRGRLTQYF	TGTGCCAGCAGCTTGGACAGGGGGCGCTTGACCCAGTACTTC
-	TRBV19	TRBJ1-5	TRBD1	CASSSRDRGASNQPQHF	TGTGCCAGTAGTAGCCGGGACAGGGGCGCAAGCAATCAGCCCCAGCATTTT
-	TRBV9	TRBJ2-7	-	CASSVGWTEGNEQYF	TGTGCCAGCAGCGTAGGGTGGACCGAGGGAAACGAGCAGTACTTC
-	TRBV6-5	TRBJ1-2	-	CASSPMGGELYGYTF	TGTGCCAGCAGCCCCATGGGAGGGGAACTCTATGGCTACACCTTC
-	TRBV24-1	TRBJ1-1	-	CATFGNTEAFF	TGTGCCACCTTCGGGAACACTGAAGCTTTCTTT
-	TRBV6-1	TRBJ2-7	-	CASSEGTKQYF	TGTGCCAGCAGTGAAGGGACAAAGCAGTACTTC
-	TRBV7-2	TRBJ1-5	TRBD1	CASSQWGQGGRQPQHF	TGTGCCAGCTCCCAGTGGGGACAGGGTGGGCGACAGCCCCAGCATTTT
-	TRBV5-1	TRBJ2-5	TRBD1	CASSLSRPGGQETQYF	TGCGCCAGCAGCCTTTCCCGACCAGGGGGACAAGAGACCCAGTACTTC
-	TRBV4-1	TRBJ2-3	-	CASSQEMTSTDTQYF	TGCGCCAGCAGCCAAGAAATGACTAGCACAGATACGCAGTATTTT
-	TRBV19	TRBJ2-7	-	CASSSRDNSYEQYF	TGCGCCAGTAGCTCCCGGGACAACTCCTACGAGCAGTACTTC
-	TRBV7-2	TRBJ1-1	-	CASSSGPLQRPNTEAFF	TGTGCCAGCAGCTCCGGTCCTCTACAGAGACCGAACACTGAAGCTTTCTTT
-	TRBV27	TRBJ1-1	-	CASSLTLPGRGNTEAFF	TGTGCCAGCAGTTTAACCCTCCCTGGCAGGGGGAACACTGAAGCTTTCTTT